This is a list of T cell receptor beta chains from one sample in a study of cytomegalovirus exposure and HLA in healthy donors. Profiled with immunoSEQ multiplex PCR; TCRdb holds only in-frame clones, not every one. The table has some 180,000 clones, 65% to 90% seen once; the top ten hold more than 0.95%. Material: PBMCs. These TCRs come from a girl aged 2 to 9 in good health and CMV-seropositive. CDR3s include the opening cysteine and the closing phenylalanine or tryptophan. The D gene is left open where the match is weak. Clone size, where shown, is once, few, many, or a class for clones that have expanded.

V gene: TRBV7-3
D gene: -
clone size: -
J gene: TRBJ2-7
CDR3 protein: CASSLNRDYEQYF
CDR3 DNA: TGTGCCAGCAGCTTAAATCGGGATTACGAGCAGTACTTC

V gene: TRBV12-1
D gene: -
clone size: -
J gene: TRBJ2-2
CDR3 protein: CASSFPLRGRGGELFF
CDR3 DNA: TGTGCCAGCAGTTTTCCCCTCAGGGGGCGCGGCGGGGAGCTGTTTTTT

V gene: TRBV15
D gene: -
clone size: -
J gene: TRBJ1-5
CDR3 protein: CATSRDGGANQPQHF
CDR3 DNA: TGTGCCACCAGCAGAGATGGCGGGGCGAATCAGCCCCAGCATTTT

V gene: TRBV5-1
D gene: TRBD1
clone size: -
J gene: TRBJ2-7
CDR3 protein: CASSTSDRAYEQYF
CDR3 DNA: TGCGCCAGCAGCACCTCAGACAGGGCCTACGAGCAGTACTTC

V gene: TRBV30
D gene: TRBD1
clone size: few
J gene: TRBJ1-1
CDR3 protein: CAWGTGTNTEAFF
CDR3 DNA: TGTGCCTGGGGGACAGGGACCAACACTGAAGCTTTCTTT

V gene: TRBV28
D gene: -
clone size: -
J gene: TRBJ2-3
CDR3 protein: CASSSVTDTQYF
CDR3 DNA: TGTGCCAGCAGTTCGGTCACAGATACGCAGTATTTT

V gene: TRBV7-7
D gene: TRBD1
clone size: once
J gene: TRBJ2-5
CDR3 protein: CASSLGGQAQETQYF
CDR3 DNA: TGTGCCAGCAGCTTAGGGGGACAGGCCCAAGAGACCCAGTACTTC

V gene: TRBV11-3
D gene: -
clone size: -
J gene: TRBJ2-5
CDR3 protein: CASSFSLSGIQETQYF
CDR3 DNA: TGTGCCAGCAGCTTTAGTCTTTCAGGGATACAGGAGACCCAGTACTTC

V gene: TRBV6-5
D gene: -
clone size: -
J gene: TRBJ1-5
CDR3 protein: CASSYMGAQHF
CDR3 DNA: TGTGCCAGCAGTTATATGGGGGCGCAACATTTT

V gene: TRBV7-8
D gene: TRBD1
clone size: -
J gene: TRBJ2-7
CDR3 protein: CASSPRTGLYEQYF
CDR3 DNA: TGTGCCAGCAGCCCTCGGACAGGTTTGTACGAGCAGTACTTC

V gene: TRBV6-1
D gene: -
clone size: -
J gene: TRBJ1-5
CDR3 protein: CASSGQGDQPQHF
CDR3 DNA: TGTGCCAGCAGTGGCCAGGGTGATCAGCCCCAGCATTTT

V gene: TRBV6-5
D gene: TRBD1
clone size: -
J gene: TRBJ2-1
CDR3 protein: CASSYSLGQPYNEQFF
CDR3 DNA: TGTGCCAGCAGTTACTCATTGGGACAGCCCTACAATGAGCAGTTCTTC

V gene: TRBV27
D gene: -
clone size: -
J gene: TRBJ1-5
CDR3 protein: CASSLLASGVSQPQHF
CDR3 DNA: TGTGCCAGCAGTTTATTAGCCTCAGGGGTCAGTCAGCCCCAGCATTTT

V gene: TRBV18
D gene: -
clone size: -
J gene: TRBJ2-6
CDR3 protein: CASSPDAYGAAGANVLTF
CDR3 DNA: TGTGCCAGCTCACCAGATGCCTACGGCGCGGCTGGGGCCAACGTCCTGACTTTC

V gene: TRBV27
D gene: -
clone size: -
J gene: TRBJ1-2
CDR3 protein: CASSLTRFPFYGYTF
CDR3 DNA: TGTGCCAGCAGTTTAACTCGCTTCCCCTTCTATGGCTACACCTTC

V gene: TRBV6-6
D gene: TRBD1
clone size: -
J gene: TRBJ1-5
CDR3 protein: CASRRDRGGNQPQHF
CDR3 DNA: TGTGCCAGCAGACGGGACAGGGGAGGCAATCAGCCCCAGCATTTT

V gene: TRBV7-8
D gene: -
clone size: -
J gene: TRBJ2-3
CDR3 protein: CASSPRDSTNTQYF
CDR3 DNA: TGTGCCAGCAGCCCGAGGGATTCCACAAATACGCAGTATTTT

V gene: TRBV6-1
D gene: TRBD1
clone size: -
J gene: TRBJ1-5
CDR3 protein: CASGRTGGGPQHF
CDR3 DNA: TGTGCCAGCGGTAGGACAGGGGGTGGGCCCCAGCATTTT

V gene: TRBV6-1
D gene: TRBD2
clone size: -
J gene: TRBJ2-4
CDR3 protein: CASRATSLTSEYF
CDR3 DNA: TGTGCCAGCAGGGCTACTTCTCTGACTAGCGAGTACTTC

V gene: TRBV28
D gene: TRBD1
clone size: -
J gene: TRBJ1-5
CDR3 protein: CASSLGDRGLQPQHF
CDR3 DNA: TGTGCCAGCAGTTTAGGGGACAGGGGGCTTCAGCCCCAGCATTTT

V gene: TRBV4-1
D gene: TRBD1
clone size: -
J gene: TRBJ1-2
CDR3 protein: CASSGDRIGYGYTF
CDR3 DNA: TGCGCCAGCAGCGGGGACAGAATAGGCTATGGCTACACCTTC

V gene: TRBV2
D gene: -
clone size: -
J gene: TRBJ2-7
CDR3 protein: CASRASGMTFYEQYF
CDR3 DNA: TGTGCCAGCAGAGCGTCAGGGATGACCTTCTACGAGCAGTACTTC

V gene: TRBV29-1
D gene: -
clone size: -
J gene: TRBJ1-2
CDR3 protein: CSVPSVADYGYTF
CDR3 DNA: TGCAGCGTTCCCTCTGTGGCCGACTATGGCTACACCTTC

V gene: TRBV7-2
D gene: TRBD2
clone size: -
J gene: TRBJ2-7
CDR3 protein: CASSRTSGSGYEQYF
CDR3 DNA: TGTGCCAGCAGCCGGACTAGCGGGAGTGGCTACGAGCAGTACTTC

V gene: TRBV27
D gene: -
clone size: -
J gene: TRBJ1-6
CDR3 protein: CASSPSQGDVNSPLHF
CDR3 DNA: TGTGCCAGCAGTCCCTCCCAAGGGGATGTTAATTCACCCCTCCACTTT

V gene: TRBV28
D gene: TRBD1
clone size: -
J gene: TRBJ1-5
CDR3 protein: CASSTGGPQHF
CDR3 DNA: TGTGCCAGCAGTACAGGGGGCCCCCAGCATTTT

V gene: TRBV30
D gene: -
clone size: -
J gene: TRBJ2-1
CDR3 protein: CAWSLGDEQFF
CDR3 DNA: TGTGCCTGGAGTTTGGGCGATGAGCAGTTCTTC

V gene: TRBV23-1
D gene: TRBD1
clone size: -
J gene: TRBJ1-1
CDR3 protein: CASSQTQGERNTEAFF
CDR3 DNA: TGCGCCAGCAGTCAAACACAGGGGGAGAGGAACACTGAAGCTTTCTTT

V gene: TRBV11-2
D gene: -
clone size: few
J gene: TRBJ2-5
CDR3 protein: CASSLLKLLEAEQETQYF
CDR3 DNA: TGTGCCAGCAGCTTACTTAAACTCCTAGAAGCGGAGCAAGAGACCCAGTACTTC

V gene: TRBV4-1
D gene: TRBD2
clone size: -
J gene: TRBJ2-2
CDR3 protein: CASSRARAGVGGELFF
CDR3 DNA: TGCGCCAGCAGCCGAGCCCGAGCGGGGGTTGGGGGGGAGCTGTTTTTT

V gene: TRBV6-5
D gene: TRBD1
clone size: -
J gene: TRBJ1-2
CDR3 protein: CASSEDRVRGYTF
CDR3 DNA: TGTGCCAGCAGTGAGGACAGGGTCCGAGGCTACACCTTC